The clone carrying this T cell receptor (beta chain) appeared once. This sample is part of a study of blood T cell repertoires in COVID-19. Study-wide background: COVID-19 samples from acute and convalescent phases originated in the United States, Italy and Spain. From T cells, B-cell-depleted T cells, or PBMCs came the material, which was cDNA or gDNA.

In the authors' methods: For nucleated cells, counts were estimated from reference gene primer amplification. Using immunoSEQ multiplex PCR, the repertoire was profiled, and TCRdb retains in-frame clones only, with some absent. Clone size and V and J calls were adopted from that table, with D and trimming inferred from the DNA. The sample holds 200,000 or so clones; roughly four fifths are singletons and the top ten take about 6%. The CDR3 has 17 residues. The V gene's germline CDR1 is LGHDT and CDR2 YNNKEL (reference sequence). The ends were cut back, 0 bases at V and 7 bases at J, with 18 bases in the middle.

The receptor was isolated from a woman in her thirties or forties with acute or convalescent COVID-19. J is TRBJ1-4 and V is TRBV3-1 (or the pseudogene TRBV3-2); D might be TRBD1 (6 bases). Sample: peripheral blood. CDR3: CASSQDYEEQGLEKLFF. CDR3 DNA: TGTGCCAGCAGCCAAGATTATGAGGAACAGGGTCTTGAAAAACTGTTTTTT.